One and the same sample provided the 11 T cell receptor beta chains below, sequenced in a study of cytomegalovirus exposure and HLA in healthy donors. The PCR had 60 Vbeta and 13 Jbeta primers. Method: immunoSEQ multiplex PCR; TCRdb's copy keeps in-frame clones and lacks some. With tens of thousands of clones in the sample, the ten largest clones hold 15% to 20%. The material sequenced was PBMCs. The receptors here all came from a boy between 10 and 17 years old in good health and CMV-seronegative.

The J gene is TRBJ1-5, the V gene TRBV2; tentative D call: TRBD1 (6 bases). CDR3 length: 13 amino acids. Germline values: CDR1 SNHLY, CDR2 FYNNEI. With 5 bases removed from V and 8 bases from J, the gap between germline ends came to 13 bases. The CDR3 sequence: CASSLQGVEPQHF. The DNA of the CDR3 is TGTGCCAGCAGTCTACAGGGTGTCGAGCCCCAGCATTTT.

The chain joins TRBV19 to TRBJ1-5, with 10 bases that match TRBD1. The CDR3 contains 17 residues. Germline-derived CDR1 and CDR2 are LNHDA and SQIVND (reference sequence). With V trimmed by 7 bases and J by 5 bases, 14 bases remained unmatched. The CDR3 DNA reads TGTGCCAGTAAGAAGGGGACGACAGGGGGCGGATATCAGCCCCAGCATTTT. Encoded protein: CASKKGTTGGGYQPQHF.

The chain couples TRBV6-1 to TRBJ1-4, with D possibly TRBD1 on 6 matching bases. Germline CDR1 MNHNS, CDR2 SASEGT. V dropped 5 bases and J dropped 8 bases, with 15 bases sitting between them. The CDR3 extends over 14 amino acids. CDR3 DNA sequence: TGTGCCAGCAGTATACAGGGCAATCGGGAAAAACTGTTTTTT. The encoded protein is CASSIQGNREKLFF.

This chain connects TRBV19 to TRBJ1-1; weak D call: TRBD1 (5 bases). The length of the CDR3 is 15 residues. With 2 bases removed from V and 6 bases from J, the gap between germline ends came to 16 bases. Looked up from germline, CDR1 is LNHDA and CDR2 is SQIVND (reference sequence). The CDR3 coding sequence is TGTGCCAGTAGTATAAGGGGCCTCCGGGAGCCTGAAGCTTTCTTT. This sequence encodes CASSIRGLREPEAFF.

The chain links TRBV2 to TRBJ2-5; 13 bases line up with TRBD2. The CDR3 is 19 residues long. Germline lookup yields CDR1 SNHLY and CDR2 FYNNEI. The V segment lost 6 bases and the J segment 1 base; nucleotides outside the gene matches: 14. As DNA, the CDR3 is TGTGCCAGCAGGTCGACTAGCGGGAGGACCTATACCCCCCAAGAGACCCAGTACTTC. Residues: CASRSTSGRTYTPQETQYF.

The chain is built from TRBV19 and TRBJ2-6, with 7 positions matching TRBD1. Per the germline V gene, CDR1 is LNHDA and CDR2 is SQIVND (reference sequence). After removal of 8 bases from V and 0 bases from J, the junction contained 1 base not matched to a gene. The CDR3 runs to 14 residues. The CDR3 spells CASRQGSGANVLTF. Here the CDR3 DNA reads TGTGCCAGTCGACAGGGCTCTGGGGCCAACGTCCTGACTTTC.

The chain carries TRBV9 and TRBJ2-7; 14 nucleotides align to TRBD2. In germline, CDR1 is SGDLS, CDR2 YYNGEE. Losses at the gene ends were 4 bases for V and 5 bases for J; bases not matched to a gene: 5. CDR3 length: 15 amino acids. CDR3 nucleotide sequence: TGTGCCAGCAGCATCGGGACTAGCGGGAGAAACGAGCAGTACTTC. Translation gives CASSIGTSGRNEQYF.

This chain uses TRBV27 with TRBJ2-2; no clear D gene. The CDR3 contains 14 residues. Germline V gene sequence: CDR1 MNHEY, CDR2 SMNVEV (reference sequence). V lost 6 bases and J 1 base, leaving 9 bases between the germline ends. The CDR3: CASSPTWNTGELFF. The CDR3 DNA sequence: TGTGCCAGCAGCCCCACTTGGAACACCGGGGAGCTGTTTTTT.

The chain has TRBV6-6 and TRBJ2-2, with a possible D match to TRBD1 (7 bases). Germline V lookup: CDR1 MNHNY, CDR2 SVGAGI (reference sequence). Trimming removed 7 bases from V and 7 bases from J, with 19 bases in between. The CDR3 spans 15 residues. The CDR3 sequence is CASTARGDRSGELFF. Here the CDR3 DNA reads TGTGCCAGCACCGCCAGGGGGGATCGGAGCGGGGAGCTGTTTTTT.

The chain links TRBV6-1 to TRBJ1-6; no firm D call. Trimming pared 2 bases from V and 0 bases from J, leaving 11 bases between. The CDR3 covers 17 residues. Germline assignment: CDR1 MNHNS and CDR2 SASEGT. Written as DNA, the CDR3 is TGTGCCAGCAGTGAACCCTTATGGAGCTCCTATAATTCACCCCTCCACTTT. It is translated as CASSEPLWSSYNSPLHF.

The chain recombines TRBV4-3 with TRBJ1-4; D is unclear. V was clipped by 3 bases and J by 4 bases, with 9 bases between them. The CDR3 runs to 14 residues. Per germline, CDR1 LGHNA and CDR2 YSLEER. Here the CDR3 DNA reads TGCGCCAGCAGCCATTTGGGAGATAATGAAAAACTGTTTTTT. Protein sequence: CASSHLGDNEKLFF.